This T cell receptor (beta chain) was sequenced for a study of OX40 agonist ivuxolimab in advanced cancers. Assay: immunoSEQ multiplex PCR; the TCRdb copy retains only in-frame clones and omits some. The profile shows roughly 75,000 clones, about nine tenths of them singletons. V gave up 0 bases and J gave up 1 base, with 8 bases separating them. CDR1 GTSNPN and CDR2 SVGIG come from the germline V gene (reference sequence). The CDR3 totals 14 residues. The V and J genes are TRBV30 and TRBJ2-3; no definite D call. The TCR was taken from an adult with an advanced solid tumor such as melanoma, head and neck, liver or kidney cancer. The input for sequencing was CD4+ or CD8+ T cells sorted from blood, taken in a trial of the OX40 agonist ivuxolimab. The CDR3 here is CAWSVGSRTDTQYF. Written as DNA, the CDR3 is TGTGCCTGGAGTGTAGGGTCCCGCACAGATACGCAGTATTTT.